Listed below are T cell receptor beta chains from one sample, sequenced in a study of T cell repertoires in cytomegalovirus infection. No antigen has been identified for these receptors. A single record per CDR3 protein comes from TCRdb applying MiXCR to the reads. The table lists approximately 34,000 distinct CDR3 sequences, about 50% of them singletons. The source material was CD8+ T cells from cultured PBMCs, sampled from culture after CMV antigen stimulation. The receptor source for this set is a human donor in good health (CMV status not recorded). Some clones in this sample may be carry-over from other donors' samples. CDR3s include the opening cysteine and the closing phenylalanine or tryptophan. A D gene is named only where the DNA matches it firmly. Not all rows give a size; the values are once, few, many and, for expanded clones, a class.

d_call: -; clone_size: few; j_call: TRBJ1-1; v_call: TRBV6-6; cdr3_length: 13; cdr3_nt: TGTGCCAGCAGTGATTGGGGGGTCACTGAAGCTTTCTTT; cdr3_aa: CASSDWGVTEAFF
d_call: -; clone_size: few; j_call: TRBJ2-5; v_call: TRBV7-9; cdr3_length: 14; cdr3_nt: TGTGCCAGCAGCTTTGAGCGTGGGGGGGAGACCCAGTACTTC; cdr3_aa: CASSFERGGETQYF
d_call: -; clone_size: -; j_call: TRBJ1-2; v_call: TRBV6-6; cdr3_length: 16; cdr3_nt: TGTGCCAGCAGTTACTCAGGGTCAATAAGGGAGACTGGCTACACCTTC; cdr3_aa: CASSYSGSIRETGYTF
d_call: -; clone_size: -; j_call: TRBJ1-1; v_call: TRBV12-3/TRBV12-4; cdr3_length: 12; cdr3_nt: TGTGCCAGCAATCCGGAGGGCACTGAAGCTTTCTTT; cdr3_aa: CASNPEGTEAFF
d_call: -; clone_size: few; j_call: TRBJ2-1; v_call: TRBV27; cdr3_length: 15; cdr3_nt: TGTGCCAGCAGCGAAGGGGGGATCGGCTACAATGAGCAGTTCTTC; cdr3_aa: CASSEGGIGYNEQFF
d_call: -; clone_size: -; j_call: TRBJ2-7; v_call: TRBV11-2; cdr3_length: 12; cdr3_nt: TGTGCCAGCAGCTCCGGCGGATACGAGCAGTACTTC; cdr3_aa: CASSSGGYEQYF
d_call: -; clone_size: -; j_call: TRBJ2-2; v_call: TRBV7-2; cdr3_length: 11; cdr3_nt: TGTGCCAGCAGCTCCGGGCGGGAGCTGTTTTTT; cdr3_aa: CASSSGRELFF
d_call: TRBD1; clone_size: few; j_call: TRBJ2-1; v_call: TRBV7-2; cdr3_length: 15; cdr3_nt: TGTGCCAGCATCATAAGACAGGGTCCCTACAATGAGCAGTTCTTC; cdr3_aa: CASIIRQGPYNEQFF
d_call: -; clone_size: few; j_call: TRBJ1-2; v_call: TRBV7-8; cdr3_length: 15; cdr3_nt: TGTGCCAGCAGCTTAGAAATGTCGGCTAACTATGGCTACACCTTC; cdr3_aa: CASSLEMSANYGYTF
d_call: -; clone_size: few; j_call: TRBJ1-5; v_call: TRBV5-1; cdr3_length: 13; cdr3_nt: TGCGCCAGCAGGGCAGCGAGAGATCAGCCCCAGCATTTT; cdr3_aa: CASRAARDQPQHF
d_call: -; clone_size: once; j_call: TRBJ2-1; v_call: TRBV10-3; cdr3_length: 14; cdr3_nt: TGTGCCATCAGCTACTCGACAGTTTACAATGAGCAGTTCTTC; cdr3_aa: CAISYSTVYNEQFF
d_call: -; clone_size: -; j_call: TRBJ2-2; v_call: TRBV7-4; cdr3_length: 15; cdr3_nt: TGTGCCAGCAGCCCGACCACACCGAACACCGGGGAGCTGTTTTTT; cdr3_aa: CASSPTTPNTGELFF
d_call: TRBD2; clone_size: -; j_call: TRBJ2-2; v_call: TRBV9; cdr3_length: 17; cdr3_nt: TGTGCCAGCAGCACACGCCCTAGCGGGAGCCCAATCGGGGAGCTGTTTTTT; cdr3_aa: CASSTRPSGSPIGELFF
d_call: -; clone_size: -; j_call: TRBJ2-7; v_call: TRBV28; cdr3_length: 15; cdr3_nt: TGTGCCAGCAGTTTATGGGCAGGGAGGAAGTACGAGCAGTACTTC; cdr3_aa: CASSLWAGRKYEQYF
d_call: -; clone_size: -; j_call: TRBJ2-7; v_call: TRBV30; cdr3_length: 13; cdr3_nt: TGTGCCTGGAGTGAGACTGCATCCTACGAGCAGTACTTC; cdr3_aa: CAWSETASYEQYF
d_call: TRBD1; clone_size: -; j_call: TRBJ2-7; v_call: TRBV7-9; cdr3_length: 14; cdr3_nt: TGTGCCAGCAGCTCTAGCGACAGGGGGCTAGAGCAGTACTTC; cdr3_aa: CASSSSDRGLEQYF
d_call: -; clone_size: few; j_call: TRBJ2-2; v_call: TRBV19; cdr3_length: 13; cdr3_nt: TGTGCCAGTACCTTGACCCTCAGCGGGGAGCTGTTTTTT; cdr3_aa: CASTLTLSGELFF
d_call: TRBD2; clone_size: few; j_call: TRBJ2-3; v_call: TRBV11-2; cdr3_length: 16; cdr3_nt: TGTGCCAGCAGCTTAGGGAGCGGGGGGACCCTCCGGACGCAGTATTTT; cdr3_aa: CASSLGSGGTLRTQYF
d_call: -; clone_size: few; j_call: TRBJ2-7; v_call: TRBV10-3; cdr3_length: 15; cdr3_nt: TGTGCCATCAGAGAACCGGGGAGGAGCTCCTACGAGCAGTACTTC; cdr3_aa: CAIREPGRSSYEQYF
d_call: -; clone_size: -; j_call: TRBJ2-1; v_call: TRBV7-9; cdr3_length: 15; cdr3_nt: TGTGCCAGCAGCTTAGGTTGGAGGGAGACCCATGAGCAGTTCTTC; cdr3_aa: CASSLGWRETHEQFF
d_call: -; clone_size: -; j_call: TRBJ2-6; v_call: TRBV6-1; cdr3_length: 19; cdr3_nt: TGTGCCAGCAGCCGTTACGACGGCAGGTATCGCTCTGGGGCCAACGTCCTGACTTTC; cdr3_aa: CASSRYDGRYRSGANVLTF
d_call: TRBD2; clone_size: -; j_call: TRBJ2-7; v_call: TRBV5-6; cdr3_length: 17; cdr3_nt: TGTGCCAGCAGCTCCTCTCGGGCGCGGGAGAGTCCCTACGAGCAGTACTTC; cdr3_aa: CASSSSRARESPYEQYF
d_call: TRBD1; clone_size: -; j_call: TRBJ2-2; v_call: TRBV7-2; cdr3_length: 15; cdr3_nt: TGTGCCAGCAGCGGACAGGCCGCGAACACCGGGGAGCTGTTTTTT; cdr3_aa: CASSGQAANTGELFF
d_call: TRBD1; clone_size: -; j_call: TRBJ2-1; v_call: TRBV11-1; cdr3_length: 16; cdr3_nt: TGTGCCAGCAGCACGACAGGGATTTACTCCTACAATGAGCAGTTCTTC; cdr3_aa: CASSTTGIYSYNEQFF
d_call: TRBD1; clone_size: few; j_call: TRBJ2-7; v_call: TRBV9; cdr3_length: 16; cdr3_nt: TGTGCCAGCAGCGTAGGGGGACAGGGGGCCTCCTACGAGCAGTACTTC; cdr3_aa: CASSVGGQGASYEQYF
d_call: -; clone_size: many; j_call: TRBJ2-1; v_call: TRBV7-3; cdr3_length: 10; cdr3_nt: TGTGCCATCCAGGGCAATGAGCAGTTCTTC; cdr3_aa: CAIQGNEQFF
d_call: TRBD2; clone_size: few; j_call: TRBJ2-3; v_call: TRBV2; cdr3_length: 20; cdr3_nt: TGTGCCAGCATTCTCAACCCGGGACTAGCGGGAGTTTTAGGGACAGATACGCAGTATTTT; cdr3_aa: CASILNPGLAGVLGTDTQYF
d_call: -; clone_size: -; j_call: TRBJ1-1; v_call: TRBV12-3/TRBV12-4; cdr3_length: 12; cdr3_nt: TGTGCCAGCGGCAGGATTCAGGGTGAAGCTTTCTTT; cdr3_aa: CASGRIQGEAFF
d_call: -; clone_size: -; j_call: TRBJ2-3; v_call: TRBV6-5; cdr3_length: 13; cdr3_nt: TGTGCCAGCAGGGGGGACTTCACAGATACGCAGTATTTT; cdr3_aa: CASRGDFTDTQYF
d_call: TRBD2; clone_size: -; j_call: TRBJ2-7; v_call: TRBV5-6; cdr3_length: 15; cdr3_nt: TGTGCCAGCAGCGCTGGGGGGGTCCCCTCCTACGAGCAGTACTTC; cdr3_aa: CASSAGGVPSYEQYF
d_call: -; clone_size: -; j_call: TRBJ1-1; v_call: TRBV27; cdr3_length: 13; cdr3_nt: TGTACCAGCAGTTTATCGAGGGCAGCAGAAGCTTTCTTT; cdr3_aa: CTSSLSRAAEAFF
d_call: -; clone_size: few; j_call: TRBJ2-3; v_call: TRBV7-8; cdr3_length: 14; cdr3_nt: TGTGCCAGCAGCTTAGTAGGCCCAGGGGATACGCAGTATTTT; cdr3_aa: CASSLVGPGDTQYF
d_call: -; clone_size: -; j_call: TRBJ1-2; v_call: TRBV27; cdr3_length: 15; cdr3_nt: TGTGCCAGCAGTTTATCGGCCAGGGCTGCCTATGGCTACACCTTC; cdr3_aa: CASSLSARAAYGYTF
d_call: -; clone_size: few; j_call: TRBJ1-6; v_call: TRBV7-8; cdr3_length: 14; cdr3_nt: TGTGCCAGCAGCTTAGACCCAGATAATTCACCCCTCCACTTT; cdr3_aa: CASSLDPDNSPLHF
d_call: TRBD1; clone_size: once; j_call: TRBJ1-1; v_call: TRBV5-1; cdr3_length: 17; cdr3_nt: TGCGCCAGCAGCTTGGGGGGACAGGGGACGGCTGACACTGAAGCTTTCTTT; cdr3_aa: CASSLGGQGTADTEAFF
d_call: -; clone_size: -; j_call: TRBJ1-5; v_call: TRBV7-6; cdr3_length: 13; cdr3_nt: TGTGCCAGCAGCTTGGACCCGGGGAAGCCCCAGCATTTT; cdr3_aa: CASSLDPGKPQHF
d_call: TRBD1; clone_size: once; j_call: TRBJ2-5; v_call: TRBV28; cdr3_length: 16; cdr3_nt: TGTGCCAGCAGTTTTATAGCCCGGGACAGGGTAGAGACCCAGTACTTC; cdr3_aa: CASSFIARDRVETQYF
d_call: -; clone_size: many; j_call: TRBJ1-6; v_call: TRBV4-2; cdr3_length: 16; cdr3_nt: TGTGCCAGCAGCCAAGCTAGTCCACAGAATAATTCACCCCTCCACTTT; cdr3_aa: CASSQASPQNNSPLHF
d_call: -; clone_size: few; j_call: TRBJ1-1; v_call: TRBV12-3/TRBV12-4; cdr3_length: 19; cdr3_nt: TGTGCCAGCAGTCCCTACTTGACAGTGAGGCGTGGCGAGAACACTGAAGCTTTCTTT; cdr3_aa: CASSPYLTVRRGENTEAFF
d_call: TRBD2; clone_size: few; j_call: TRBJ2-1; v_call: TRBV7-8; cdr3_length: 15; cdr3_nt: TGTGCCAGCAGCTTTCGGCGGGGGGACTACAATGAGCAGTTCTTC; cdr3_aa: CASSFRRGDYNEQFF
d_call: -; clone_size: few; j_call: TRBJ1-1; v_call: TRBV4-1; cdr3_length: 13; cdr3_nt: TGCGCCAGCAGCCAAGATCGGAACACTGAAGCTTTCTTT; cdr3_aa: CASSQDRNTEAFF
d_call: -; clone_size: many; j_call: TRBJ1-5; v_call: TRBV7-9; cdr3_length: 15; cdr3_nt: TGTGCCAGCAGCTTACCTGGGGATAGCAATCAGCCCCAGCATTTT; cdr3_aa: CASSLPGDSNQPQHF
d_call: -; clone_size: few; j_call: TRBJ2-3; v_call: TRBV7-3; cdr3_length: 14; cdr3_nt: TGTGCCAGCAGCTTAATAGCCGGAGCCAATACGCAGTATTTT; cdr3_aa: CASSLIAGANTQYF
d_call: -; clone_size: -; j_call: TRBJ2-1; v_call: TRBV7-6; cdr3_length: 12; cdr3_nt: TGTGCCAGCATGAGCGGAGACAATGAGCAGTTCTTC; cdr3_aa: CASMSGDNEQFF
d_call: -; clone_size: -; j_call: TRBJ2-1; v_call: TRBV4-1; cdr3_length: 11; cdr3_nt: TGCGCCAGCAGCCAAACCCATGAGCAGTTCTTC; cdr3_aa: CASSQTHEQFF
d_call: TRBD2; clone_size: -; j_call: TRBJ2-1; v_call: TRBV7-7; cdr3_length: 16; cdr3_nt: TGTGCTAGCAGCTTAGGCGCGGGAGAAGGCCACAATGAGCAGTTCTTC; cdr3_aa: CASSLGAGEGHNEQFF
d_call: -; clone_size: -; j_call: TRBJ2-7; v_call: TRBV5-4; cdr3_length: 21; cdr3_nt: TGTGCCAGCAGCTTTCGGGGACAAGGCCGTAACCCGCGTCGGGGCCTCTACGAGCAGTACTTC; cdr3_aa: CASSFRGQGRNPRRGLYEQYF
d_call: -; clone_size: -; j_call: TRBJ1-5; v_call: TRBV12-3/TRBV12-4; cdr3_length: 11; cdr3_nt: TGTGCCAGCAGTTTAAGTCAGCCCCAGCATTTT; cdr3_aa: CASSLSQPQHF